This TCR beta chain was recovered during a study of blood T cell repertoires in COVID-19. Profiling relied on immunoSEQ multiplex PCR, and the TCRdb table lists in-frame clones only, not all of them. The sample holds about 200,000 clones, around 86% seen once. The sample holds one count of this clone. Germline V gene data show CDR1 as MNHEY and CDR2 as SMNVEV (reference sequence). Losses at the gene ends were 4 bases for V and 4 bases for J; bases not matched to a gene: 7. The CDR3 consists of 16 residues. This rearrangement joins TRBV27 to TRBJ2-5; 12 bases align to TRBD2. Specimen: PBMCs or T cells enriched from blood (not recorded which). The clonotype originates from a middle-aged man with acute COVID-19. In nucleotides, the CDR3 is TGTGCCAGCAGTTCCCCCGGACTAGCGGGACCAGAGACCCAGTACTTC. Translation: CASSSPGLAGPETQYF.